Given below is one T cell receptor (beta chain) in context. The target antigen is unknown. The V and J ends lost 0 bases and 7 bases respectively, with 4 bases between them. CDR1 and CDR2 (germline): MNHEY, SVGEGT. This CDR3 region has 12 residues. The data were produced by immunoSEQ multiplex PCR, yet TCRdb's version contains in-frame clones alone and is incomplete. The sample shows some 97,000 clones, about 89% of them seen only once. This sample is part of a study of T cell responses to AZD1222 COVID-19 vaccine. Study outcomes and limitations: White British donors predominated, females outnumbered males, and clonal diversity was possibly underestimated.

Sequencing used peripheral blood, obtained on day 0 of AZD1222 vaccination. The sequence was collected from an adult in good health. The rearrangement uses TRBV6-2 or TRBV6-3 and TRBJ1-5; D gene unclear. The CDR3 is CASSYSRQPQHF. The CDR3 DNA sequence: TGTGCCAGCAGTTACTCGAGACAGCCCCAGCATTTT.